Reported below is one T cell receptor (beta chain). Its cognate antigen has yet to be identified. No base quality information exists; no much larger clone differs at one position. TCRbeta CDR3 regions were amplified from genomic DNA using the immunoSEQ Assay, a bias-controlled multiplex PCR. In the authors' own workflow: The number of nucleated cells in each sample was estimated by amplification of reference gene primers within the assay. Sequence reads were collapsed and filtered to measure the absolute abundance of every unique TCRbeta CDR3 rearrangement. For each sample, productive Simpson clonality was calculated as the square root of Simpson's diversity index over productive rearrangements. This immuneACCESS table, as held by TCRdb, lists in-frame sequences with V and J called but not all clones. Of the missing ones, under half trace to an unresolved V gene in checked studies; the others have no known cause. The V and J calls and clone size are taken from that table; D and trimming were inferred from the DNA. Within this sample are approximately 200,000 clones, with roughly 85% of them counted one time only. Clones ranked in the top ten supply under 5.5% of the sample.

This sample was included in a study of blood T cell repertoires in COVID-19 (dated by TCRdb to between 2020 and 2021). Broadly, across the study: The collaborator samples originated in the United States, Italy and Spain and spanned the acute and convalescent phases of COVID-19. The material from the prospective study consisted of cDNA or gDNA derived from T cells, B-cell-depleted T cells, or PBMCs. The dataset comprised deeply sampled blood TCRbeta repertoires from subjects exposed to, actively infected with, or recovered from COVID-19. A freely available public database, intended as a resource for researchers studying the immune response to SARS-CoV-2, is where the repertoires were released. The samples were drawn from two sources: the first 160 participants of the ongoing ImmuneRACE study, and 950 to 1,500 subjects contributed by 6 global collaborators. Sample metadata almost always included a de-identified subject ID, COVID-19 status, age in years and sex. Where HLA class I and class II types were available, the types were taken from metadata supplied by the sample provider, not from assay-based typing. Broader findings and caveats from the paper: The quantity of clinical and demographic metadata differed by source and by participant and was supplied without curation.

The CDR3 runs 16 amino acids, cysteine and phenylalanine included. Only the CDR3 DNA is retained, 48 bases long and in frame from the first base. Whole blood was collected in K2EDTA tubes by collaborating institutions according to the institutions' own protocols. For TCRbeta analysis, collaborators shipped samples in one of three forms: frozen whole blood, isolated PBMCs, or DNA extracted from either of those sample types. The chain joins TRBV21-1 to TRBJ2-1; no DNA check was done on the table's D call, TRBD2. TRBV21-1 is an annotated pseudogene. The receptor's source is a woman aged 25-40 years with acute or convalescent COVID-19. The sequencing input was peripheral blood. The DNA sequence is TGTGCCAGCAGGGACCCGGGTAGCGGGCTCTACAATGAGCAGTTCTTC. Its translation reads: CASRDPGSGLYNEQFF.